What follows are 27 T cell receptor beta chains derived from one specimen sequenced in a study of graft-versus-host responses after intestinal transplantation. Sequencing was performed with immunoSEQ multiplex PCR; in TCRdb, only in-frame clones are kept and a portion is missing. The table shows some 39,000 clones, with nearly 90% occurring only once. Here the sequenced sample was PBMCs, taken around 270 days after transplant. The receptor source for this set is a human patient who received an intestinal transplant, so some T cells may come from the graft donor.

The chain is built from TRBV27 and TRBJ2-3; 8 bases are a match to TRBD1. Germline CDR1 and CDR2: MNHEY and SMNVEV (reference sequence). V dropped 4 bases and J dropped 5; count of bases not matched to a gene: 8. CDR3 size: 15 residues. CDR3 sequence reads: CASSSGTGTRDTQYF. The CDR3 nucleotides read TGTGCCAGCAGTTCCGGGACAGGTACGAGAGATACGCAGTATTTT.

This clone was seen just once. V usage is TRBV12-5 and J usage is TRBJ1-2; D unresolved. The germline V and J ends were trimmed by 2 bases and 8 bases, with 6 bases remaining between them. Germline V gives CDR1 LGHNT, CDR2 FRNRAP. The CDR3 covers 11 residues. The CDR3 protein is CASGLWAGYTF. CDR3 sequence (DNA): TGTGCTAGTGGTTTGTGGGCGGGCTACACCTTC.

V is TRBV2 and J is TRBJ2-1; TRBD2 matches 8 bases. The CDR3 loop spans 16 amino acids. The J segment lost 8 bases and the V segment lost 7 bases, leaving 16 bases of the junction unmatched. Per the germline V gene, CDR1 is SNHLY and CDR2 is FYNNEI. CDR3 nucleotides: TGTGCCAGCACTATCGGGACTAGGGGACTGGGCGATGAGCAGTTCTTC. This codes for CASTIGTRGLGDEQFF.

The chain carries TRBV11-2 and TRBJ2-1; 9 positions match TRBD2. The CDR3 contains 15 residues. Germline V CDR1 and CDR2: SGHAT, FQNNGV. V lost 5 bases, J lost 1 base, and 3 bases stayed unmatched. Here the CDR3 reads CASSILAGSYNEQFF. CDR3 coding DNA: TGTGCCAGCAGCATACTAGCGGGTTCCTACAATGAGCAGTTCTTC.

The chain has TRBV10-2 and TRBJ2-5; D gene unclear. Germline loops: CDR1 WSHSY, CDR2 SAAADI. Deletions cut 2 bases from V and 4 bases from J, with 5 bases between. This CDR3 comprises 12 residues. CDR3 loop: CASSEMGETQYF. The CDR3 coding sequence is TGCGCCAGCAGTGAGATGGGAGAGACCCAGTACTTC.

The genes are TRBV5-1 and TRBJ2-1; 12 bases are shared with TRBD2. The CDR3 sequence is 16 residues long. J was trimmed by 0 bases and V by 4 bases; bases with no gene match: 2. Per the germline V gene, CDR1 is SGHRS and CDR2 is YFSETQ. The CDR3 sequence: CASSRTSGTSYNEQFF. CDR3 DNA: TGCGCCAGCAGCCGGACTAGCGGGACCTCCTACAATGAGCAGTTCTTC.

The chain couples TRBV10-1 to TRBJ1-1; D is uncertain. The CDR3 spans 15 residues. CDR1 and CDR2 from the germline V gene are WNHNN and SYGVQD (reference sequence). Trimming cost V 3 bases and J 0 bases, with 11 bases left between them. The CDR3 is CASSESRTMNTEAFF. The CDR3 region has the DNA TGCGCCAGCAGTGAATCCCGGACCATGAACACTGAAGCTTTCTTT.

The V gene is TRBV2, the J gene TRBJ2-3; 8 bases match TRBD2. CDR1 and CDR2 from the germline V gene are SNHLY and FYNNEI. The CDR3 has 17 residues. V gave up 1 base and J gave up 4 bases; unmatched junction bases: 10. The CDR3 is CASSEGPFSGEADTQYF. The CDR3 nucleotides read TGTGCCAGCAGTGAAGGCCCCTTTAGCGGGGAGGCAGATACGCAGTATTTT.

The rearrangement joins TRBV7-2 to TRBJ1-2, with a tentative D call TRBD1 (6 bases). CDR3 size: 14 residues. Germline values: CDR1 SGHTA, CDR2 FQGNSA. V lost 0 bases and J lost 5, with 10 bases in between. The CDR3 loop is CASSLAGGGYGYTF. The CDR3 nucleotides read TGTGCCAGCAGCTTAGCAGGGGGAGGGTATGGCTACACCTTC.

This rearrangement joins TRBV2 to TRBJ1-1; the D gene is possibly TRBD1 (6 bases). CDR1 SNHLY and CDR2 FYNNEI come from the germline V gene. Trimming removed 10 bases at V and 2 bases at J, with 17 bases between. The CDR3 has 14 residues. The CDR3 coding sequence is TGTGCCAACCCCTCGACAGGATTCAACACTGAAGCTTTCTTT. This translates into CANPSTGFNTEAFF.

The chain links TRBV5-4 to TRBJ1-4; no reliable D call. The length of the CDR3 is 14 residues. With 2 bases removed from V and 4 bases from J, the gap between germline ends came to 9 bases. CDR1 and CDR2 (germline): SGHNT, YYREEE (reference sequence). The chain's CDR3 is CASSFGLNNEKLFF. For the CDR3, the DNA is TGTGCCAGCAGCTTTGGACTGAATAATGAAAAACTGTTTTTT. The whole variable domain, remainder taken from reference TRBV5-4 and TRBJ1-4, is ETGVTQSPTHLIKTRGQQVTLRCSSQSGHNTVSWYQQALGQGPQFIFQYYREEENGRGNFPPRFSGLQFPNYSSELNVNALELDDSALYLCASSFGLNNEKLFFGSGTQLSVL.

The gene calls are TRBV18 and TRBJ1-1; D is unresolved. The germline gives CDR1 KGHSH, CDR2 LQKENI. Trimming removed 4 bases at V and 0 bases at J, with 3 bases between. The CDR3 loop spans 12 amino acids. CDR3 DNA: TGTGCCAGCTCACTCGTGAACACTGAAGCTTTCTTT. Protein product: CASSLVNTEAFF.

The CDR3 sequence: CASSVGGGAGELFF. CDR3 sequence (DNA): TGTGCCAGCAGCGTAGGAGGAGGAGCAGGGGAGCTGTTTTTT. The chain combines TRBV9 with TRBJ2-2; tentatively, D is TRBD2 (5 bases). The CDR3 sequence is 14 residues long. The V end lost 0 bases, the J end lost 8 bases, and 11 bases lay between the germline ends. CDR1 and CDR2 (germline): SGDLS, YYNGEE. Full variable domain (remainder filled in from reference TRBV9 and TRBJ2-2): DSGVTQTPKHLITATGQRVTLRCSPRSGDLSVYWYQQSLDQGLQFLIQYYNGEERAKGNILERFSAQQFPDLHSELNLSSLELGDSALYFCASSVGGGAGELFFGEGSRLTVL.

This chain links TRBV7-8 with TRBJ2-7; 10 nucleotides align to TRBD2. J was trimmed by 0 bases and V by 5 bases; bases with no gene match: 7. This CDR3 is built from 16 residues. The germline CDR1 and CDR2 sequences are SGHVS and FQNEAQ. The CDR3 sequence: CASSKPGLAPSYEQYF. The CDR3 DNA reads as TGTGCCAGCAGCAAGCCGGGACTAGCGCCCTCCTACGAGCAGTACTTC.

This clone came up once. A junction boundary mismatches the germline segment, possibly from a read error. The genes are TRBV6-1 and TRBJ2-3, with TRBD2 matching over 11 bases. The V gene's germline CDR1 is MNHNS and CDR2 SASEGT. The CDR3 loop spans 18 amino acids. The CDR3 protein is CAISELAGALTGGDTQYF. The CDR3 region has the DNA TGTGCCATCAGTGAACTAGCGGGGGCCCTCACCGGCGGGGATACGCAGTATTTT.

This clone was picked up a small number of times. The J gene is TRBJ2-5, the V gene TRBV2, with 8 bases aligning to TRBD1. Germline V gene data show CDR1 as SNHLY and CDR2 as FYNNEI. V lost 1 base, J lost 4 bases, and 5 bases stayed unmatched. CDR3 length equals 15 residues. The CDR3: CASSEGTGILETQYF. CDR3 nucleotide sequence: TGTGCCAGCAGTGAAGGGACAGGGATTTTAGAGACCCAGTACTTC.

The V gene is TRBV15, the J gene TRBJ2-7; 7 nucleotides match TRBD2. V shed 4 bases, J shed 0 bases, and the junction held 3 bases outside the gene matches. Germline CDR1 and CDR2: LNHNV and YYDKDF (reference sequence). This CDR3 region has 14 residues. Written as DNA, the CDR3 is TGTGCCACCAGCATGGGCGGGAGCTCCTACGAGCAGTACTTC. As protein: CATSMGGSSYEQYF. The full variable domain, rest sourced from reference TRBV15 and TRBJ2-7, is DAMVIQNPRYQVTQFGKPVTLSCSQTLNHNVMYWYQQKSSQAPKLLFHYYDKDFNNEADTPDNFQSRRPNTSFCFLDIRSPGLGDTAMYLCATSMGGSSYEQYFGPGTRLTVT.

The chain carries TRBV2 and TRBJ2-2, with D perhaps TRBD1 or TRBD2 (5 bases each). With 2 bases removed from V and 9 bases from J, the gap between germline ends came to 10 bases. This CDR3 spans 13 amino acids. Germline V gene sequence: CDR1 SNHLY, CDR2 FYNNEI. CDR3 coding DNA: TGTGCCAGCAGTGAACTGGGACGGTGGGAGCTGTTTTTT. Its translation: CASSELGRWELFF. Complete variable domain (other parts from reference TRBV2 and TRBJ2-2): EPEVTQTPSHQVTQMGQEVILRCVPISNHLYFYWYRQILGQKVEFLVSFYNNEISEKSEIFDDQFSVERPDGSNFTLKIRSTKLEDSAMYFCASSELGRWELFFGEGSRLTVL.

The chain employs TRBV12-5 and TRBJ1-5; D gene uncertain. Trimming removed 1 base at V and 7 bases at J, with 14 bases between. Germline assignment: CDR1 LGHNT and CDR2 FRNRAP. The CDR3 totals 15 residues. CDR3 protein: CASGLDRSLYQPQHF. CDR3 in DNA: TGTGCTAGTGGTTTGGACCGCAGCCTCTACCAGCCCCAGCATTTT.

The CDR3 is CASRLAGGPATDTQYF. The CDR3 DNA sequence: TGCGCCAGTCGACTAGCGGGGGGGCCGGCGACAGATACGCAGTATTTT. The chain links TRBV5-1 to TRBJ2-3; 14 nucleotides agree with TRBD2. Germline CDR1 reads SGHRS; CDR2 reads YFSETQ. V trimming: 8 bases; J trimming: 3 bases; junction bases outside the gene matches: 8. The CDR3 spans 16 residues.

The gene calls are TRBV6-6 and TRBJ1-1; 9 bases map to TRBD1. CDR3 size: 14 residues. J gave up 6 bases and V 1 base, and 3 bases lay outside the gene matches. Per germline, CDR1 MNHNY and CDR2 SVGAGI (reference sequence). The chain's CDR3 is CASSYYDRGAEAFF. As DNA, the CDR3 is TGTGCCAGCAGTTACTACGACAGGGGGGCTGAAGCTTTCTTT.

The genes are TRBV19 and TRBJ1-3; D not certain. This CDR3 has 13 residues. V shed 8 bases and J shed 0 bases, with 8 bases lying between them. Germline values: CDR1 LNHDA, CDR2 SQIVND (reference sequence). This chain's CDR3 is CASQDLSGNTIYF. Written as DNA, the CDR3 is TGTGCCAGTCAGGACCTCTCTGGAAACACCATATATTTT.

This clone was recorded only once. J is TRBJ1-6 and V is TRBV19; the match to TRBD1 covers 7 bases. Losses at the gene ends were 3 bases for V and 14 bases for J; bases not matched to a gene: 22. The germline V gene has CDR1 LNHDA and CDR2 SQIVND (reference sequence). CDR3 length: 18 amino acids. CDR3 coding DNA: TGTGCCAGTAGTATCTTGGACAGGCTTGACCCAGGAGCCAGAACCCTCCACTTT. This encodes CASSILDRLDPGARTLHF.

The chain couples TRBV7-9 to TRBJ1-6; D is unclear. Germline CDR1 reads SEHNR; CDR2 reads FQNEAQ (reference sequence). CDR3 length: 12 residues. V was trimmed by 7 bases and J by 5 bases, leaving 6 bases between them. The CDR3 here is CASMRDNSPLHF. In DNA form, the CDR3 reads TGTGCCAGCATGAGGGATAATTCACCCCTCCACTTT.

This clone was seen once. The chain uses TRBV21-1 and TRBJ2-5. TRBV21-1 constitutes a pseudogene. There are 14 residues in the CDR3. CDR3 amino acids: CASSNFWVQETQYF. The CDR3 coding sequence is TGTGCCAGCAGCAACTTCTGGGTGCAAGAGACCCAGTACTTC.

This clone was seen once. The chain has TRBV19 and TRBJ1-2; 7 bases align to TRBD1. Germline CDR1 LNHDA, CDR2 SQIVND (reference sequence). The CDR3 consists of 15 residues. Trimming at V came to 6 bases and at J to 2 bases, leaving 9 bases not matched to a gene. The CDR3 DNA reads TGTGCCAGTAGGACATCAGGGGGGGCAAACTATGGCTACACCTTC. It encodes CASRTSGGANYGYTF.

V gene TRBV29-1 combines with J gene TRBJ2-5, with 10 positions matching TRBD1. Per the germline V gene, CDR1 is SQVTM and CDR2 is ANQGSEA. The CDR3 runs 14 residues. After removal of 7 bases from V and 5 bases from J, the junction contained 10 bases not matched to a gene. The CDR3 sequence: CSARDRGGLETQYF. CDR3 nucleotide sequence: TGCAGCGCTCGGGACAGGGGTGGGTTGGAGACCCAGTACTTC.